This T cell receptor beta chain was observed in a study of control samples from healthy donors and cancer patients. Sequencing was performed with immunoSEQ multiplex PCR; in TCRdb, only in-frame clones are kept and a portion is missing. The sample holds 100,000 to 120,000 clones, approximately 90% seen once. Regarding this clone: The same CDR3 arises from other DNA sequences in this sample as well.

CDR1 SGHAT and CDR2 FQNNGV come from the germline V gene. The V end lost 5 bases, the J end lost 5 bases, and 12 bases lay between the germline ends. The CDR3 contains 13 residues. This chain joins TRBV11-2 and TRBJ1-1, with D tentatively TRBD1 (6 bases). Sequencing was performed on PBMCs. The TCR comes from a woman in her sixties with lung cancer. The CDR3 DNA follows: TGTGCCAGCAGCCTAGGACAGCAAACTGAAGCTTTCTTT. Translating it yields CASSLGQQTEAFF. The entire variable domain, with the rest obtained from reference TRBV11-2 and TRBJ1-1, is as follows: EAGVAQSPRYKIIEKRQSVAFWCNPISGHATLYWYQQILGQGPKLLIQFQNNGVVDDSQLPKDRFSAERLKGVDSTLKIQPAKLEDSAVYLCASSLGQQTEAFFGQGTRLTVV.